Each of the 8 T cell receptor beta chains below was sequenced from the same sample in a study of tumor and adjacent non-tumor tissue in lung cancer. The library came from three nested PCR rounds adapted from ARM-PCR protocols. TCRdb re-derived calls from the multiplex PCR reads in MiXCR, one entry per CDR3 protein. The data contain 100,000 to 150,000 distinct CDR3 sequences, about 66% of them singletons. This sample's RNA came from whole unsorted tissue. The sample taken for sequencing was lung tumor tissue. All receptors come from a man aged 25-45 years with non-small cell lung cancer.

Concerning this clonotype itself: Mismatch with germline at one junction end may stem from a read error. J is TRBJ1-5 and V is TRBV11-2; TRBD1 agrees at 10 bases. The CDR3 is made up of 16 amino acids. Germline CDR1 SGHAT, CDR2 FQNNGV. In nucleotides, the CDR3 is TGTACCAGCAGCTTAGCCACAGGACAGGGGGATCAGCCTCAGCATTTT. Protein sequence: CTSSLATGQGDQPQHF.

This clonotype has more than one count but fewer than ten. An end of the junction differs from the germline gene, which may be a read error. The J gene is TRBJ2-2, the V gene TRBV12-3 or TRBV12-4; D is possibly TRBD2 (5 bases). The CDR3 totals 12 residues. In DNA form, the CDR3 reads TGTACCAGCGGTCGAACTGCCGGGGAGCTGTTTTTT. It translates to CTSGRTAGELFF.

This clonotype was detected only once. A read error may be the cause here, since a much bigger clone is one base away. V gene TRBV12-3 or TRBV12-4 combines with J gene TRBJ2-6, with D uncertain. This CDR3 is built from 12 residues. V lost 7 bases to trimming and J lost 3 bases, with 4 bases between them. CDR3 coding DNA: TGTGCCAGCATAGGTGGGGCCAACGTCCTGACTTTC. It encodes CASIGGANVLTF.

This clonotype has a count of ten or more. The chain couples TRBV20-1 to TRBJ2-1; 9 nucleotides match TRBD2. The CDR3 is 14 residues long. V lost 3 bases and J lost 9; bases outside the gene matches: 9. CDR1 DFQATT and CDR2 SNEGSKA come from the germline V gene (reference sequence). CDR3: CSASRATSGTEQFF. The CDR3 DNA reads as TGCAGTGCTAGCAGGGCGACTAGCGGTACTGAGCAGTTCTTC.

Points on this clonotype: With a much larger clone just one base away, this may be a read error. Since no conserved phenylalanine or tryptophan closes the CDR3, a read error is the likely cause. This sequence joins TRBV12-3 or TRBV12-4 and TRBJ2-6; 10 bases agree with TRBD1. J gave up 3 bases and V 6 bases, and 2 bases lay outside the gene matches. The CDR3 loop spans 15 amino acids. The CDR3 loop is CASSRTGGGANVLTL. The CDR3 bases are TGTGCCAGCAGCCGGACAGGGGGTGGGGCCAACGTCCTGACTCTC.

This clonotype was recorded at least ten times. The rearrangement joins TRBV4-1 to TRBJ1-6; TRBD1 matches at 8 bases. Germline loops: CDR1 MGHRA, CDR2 YSYEKL. V trimming: 5 bases; J trimming: 0 bases; junction bases outside the gene matches: 6. CDR3 size: 17 residues. Here the CDR3 reads CASSEATGGSYNSPLHF. CDR3 nucleotide sequence: TGCGCCAGCAGCGAAGCAACAGGGGGCTCCTATAATTCACCCCTCCACTTT.

As regards this clonotype: One end of the junction fails to match germline, which may point to a read error. CDR3 DNA sequence: TGCGCCAGCAGCCAAGAGCCCAAAGAAGGTCGGCCCCAGGATTTT. Its translation is CASSQEPKEGRPQDF. The chain couples TRBV4-1 to TRBJ1-5; D is uncertain. CDR1 MGHRA and CDR2 YSYEKL come from the germline V gene. This CDR3 region has 15 residues.

This clonotype appeared once. A read error may be the cause here, since a much bigger clone is one base away. The chain uses TRBV5-4 and TRBJ2-2; D possibly corresponds to TRBD1 (5 bases). Looked up from germline, CDR1 is SGHNT and CDR2 is YYREEE (reference sequence). CDR3 length equals 16 residues. Here the CDR3 DNA reads TGTGCCAGCAGCATAGGGGCAGGAGCGAACACCAGGGAGCTGTTTTTT. Encoded protein: CASSIGAGANTRELFF.